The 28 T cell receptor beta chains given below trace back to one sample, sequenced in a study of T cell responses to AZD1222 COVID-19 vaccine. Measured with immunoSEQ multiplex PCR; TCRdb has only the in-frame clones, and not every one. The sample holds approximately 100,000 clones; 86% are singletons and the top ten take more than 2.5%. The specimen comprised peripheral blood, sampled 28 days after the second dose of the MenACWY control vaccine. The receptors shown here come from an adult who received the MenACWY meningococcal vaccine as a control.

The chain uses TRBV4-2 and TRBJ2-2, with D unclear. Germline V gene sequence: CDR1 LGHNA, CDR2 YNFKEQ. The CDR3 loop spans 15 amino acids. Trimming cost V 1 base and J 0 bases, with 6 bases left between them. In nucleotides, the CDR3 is TGTGCCAGCAGCCAAGGCAGCCCGAACACCGGGGAGCTGTTTTTT. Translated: CASSQGSPNTGELFF.

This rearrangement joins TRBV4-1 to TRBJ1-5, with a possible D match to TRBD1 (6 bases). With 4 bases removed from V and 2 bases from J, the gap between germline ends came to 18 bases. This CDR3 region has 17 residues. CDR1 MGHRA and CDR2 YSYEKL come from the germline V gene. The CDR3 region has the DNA TGCGCCAGCAGCCTTAGTCCACAGGGTGGTGGCAATCAGCCCCAGCATTTT. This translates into CASSLSPQGGGNQPQHF.

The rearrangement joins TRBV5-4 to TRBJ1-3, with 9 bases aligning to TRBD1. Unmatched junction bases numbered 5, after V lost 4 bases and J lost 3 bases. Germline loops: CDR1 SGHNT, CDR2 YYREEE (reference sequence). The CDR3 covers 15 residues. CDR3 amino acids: CASSTRTGDGNTIYF. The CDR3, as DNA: TGTGCCAGCAGCACCCGGACAGGGGATGGAAACACCATATATTTT.

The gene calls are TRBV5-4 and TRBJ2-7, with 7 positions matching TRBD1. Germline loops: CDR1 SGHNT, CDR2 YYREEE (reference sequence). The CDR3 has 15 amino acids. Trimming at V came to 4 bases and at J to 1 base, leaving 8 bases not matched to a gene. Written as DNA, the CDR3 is TGTGCCAGCAGCCCCTGGACAGGACGATCCTACGAGCAGTACTTC. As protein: CASSPWTGRSYEQYF. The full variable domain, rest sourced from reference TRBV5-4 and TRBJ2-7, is ETGVTQSPTHLIKTRGQQVTLRCSSQSGHNTVSWYQQALGQGPQFIFQYYREEENGRGNFPPRFSGLQFPNYSSELNVNALELDDSALYLCASSPWTGRSYEQYFGPGTRLTVT.

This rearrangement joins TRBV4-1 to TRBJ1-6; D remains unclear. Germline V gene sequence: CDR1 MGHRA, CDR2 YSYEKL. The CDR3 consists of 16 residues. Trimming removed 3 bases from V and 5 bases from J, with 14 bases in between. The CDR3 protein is CASSQIAGNNNSPLHF. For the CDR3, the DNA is TGCGCCAGCAGCCAGATAGCCGGCAATAATAATTCACCCCTCCACTTT.

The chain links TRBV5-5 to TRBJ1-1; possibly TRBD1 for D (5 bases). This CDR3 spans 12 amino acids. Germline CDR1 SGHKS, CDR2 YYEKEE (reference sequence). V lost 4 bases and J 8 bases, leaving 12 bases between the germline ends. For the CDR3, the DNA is TGTGCCAGCAGCCGGGACGGAACCGAAGCTTTCTTT. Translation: CASSRDGTEAFF.

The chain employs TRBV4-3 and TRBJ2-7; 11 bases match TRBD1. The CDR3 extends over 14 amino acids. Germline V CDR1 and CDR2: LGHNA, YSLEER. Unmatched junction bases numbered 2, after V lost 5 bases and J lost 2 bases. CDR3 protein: CASSTGQGAYEQYF. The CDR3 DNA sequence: TGCGCCAGCAGCACGGGACAGGGGGCCTACGAGCAGTACTTC.

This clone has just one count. CDR3 sequence: CASSFRGLNTEAFF. In DNA form, the CDR3 reads TGTGCCAGCAGTTTTCGGGGTCTGAACACTGAAGCTTTCTTT. The rearrangement links TRBV27 to TRBJ1-1; D remains unclear. The CDR3 runs 14 residues. V was cut by 3 bases and J by 0 bases, with 8 bases left in between. Germline CDR1 and CDR2: MNHEY and SMNVEV (reference sequence).

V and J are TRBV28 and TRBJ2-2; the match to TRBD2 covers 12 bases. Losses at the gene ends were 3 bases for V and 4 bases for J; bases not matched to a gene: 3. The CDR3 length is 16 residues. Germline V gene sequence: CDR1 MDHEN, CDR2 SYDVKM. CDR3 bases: TGTGCCAGCAGTTTTGCTAGCGGGGGGGGCACCGGGGAGCTGTTTTTT. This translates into CASSFASGGGTGELFF.

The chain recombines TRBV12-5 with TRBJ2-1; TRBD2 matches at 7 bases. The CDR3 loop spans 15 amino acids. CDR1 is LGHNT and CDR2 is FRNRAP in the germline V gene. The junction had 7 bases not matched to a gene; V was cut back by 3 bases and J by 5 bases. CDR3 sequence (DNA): TGTGCTAGTGGTTTAGCCGGGACTACCAACAATGAGCAGTTCTTC. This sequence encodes CASGLAGTTNNEQFF.

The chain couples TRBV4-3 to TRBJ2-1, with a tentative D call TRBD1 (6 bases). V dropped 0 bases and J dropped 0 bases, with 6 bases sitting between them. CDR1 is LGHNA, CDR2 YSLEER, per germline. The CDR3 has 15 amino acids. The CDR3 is CASSQEGASYNEQFF. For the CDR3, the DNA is TGCGCCAGCAGCCAAGAGGGGGCCTCCTACAATGAGCAGTTCTTC.

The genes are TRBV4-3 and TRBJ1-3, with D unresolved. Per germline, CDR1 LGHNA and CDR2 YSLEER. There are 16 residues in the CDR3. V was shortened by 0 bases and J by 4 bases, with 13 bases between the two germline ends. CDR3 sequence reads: CASSQDAAGFGNTIYF. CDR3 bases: TGCGCCAGCAGCCAAGATGCCGCGGGTTTCGGAAACACCATATATTTT.

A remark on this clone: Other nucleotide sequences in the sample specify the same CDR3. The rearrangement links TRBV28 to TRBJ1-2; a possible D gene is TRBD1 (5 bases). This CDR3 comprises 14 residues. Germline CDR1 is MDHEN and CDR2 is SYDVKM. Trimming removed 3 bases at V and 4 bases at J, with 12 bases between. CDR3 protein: CASSLSRAGYGYTF. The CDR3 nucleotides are TGTGCCAGCAGTTTGTCCAGGGCGGGCTATGGCTACACCTTC.

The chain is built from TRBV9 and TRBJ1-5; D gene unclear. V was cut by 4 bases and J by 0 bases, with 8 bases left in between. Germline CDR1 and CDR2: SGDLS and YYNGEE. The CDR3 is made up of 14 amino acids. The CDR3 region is CASSWTDSNQPQHF. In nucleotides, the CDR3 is TGTGCCAGCAGCTGGACTGATAGCAATCAGCCCCAGCATTTT. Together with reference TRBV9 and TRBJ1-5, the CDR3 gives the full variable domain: DSGVTQTPKHLITATGQRVTLRCSPRSGDLSVYWYQQSLDQGLQFLIQYYNGEERAKGNILERFSAQQFPDLHSELNLSSLELGDSALYFCASSWTDSNQPQHFGDGTRLSIL.

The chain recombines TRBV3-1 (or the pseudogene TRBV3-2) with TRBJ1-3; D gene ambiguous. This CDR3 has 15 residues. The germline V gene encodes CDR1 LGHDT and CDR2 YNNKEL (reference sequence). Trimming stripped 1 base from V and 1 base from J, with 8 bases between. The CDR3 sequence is CASSQADGSGNTIYF. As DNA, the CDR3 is TGTGCCAGCAGCCAAGCGGACGGATCTGGAAACACCATATATTTT.

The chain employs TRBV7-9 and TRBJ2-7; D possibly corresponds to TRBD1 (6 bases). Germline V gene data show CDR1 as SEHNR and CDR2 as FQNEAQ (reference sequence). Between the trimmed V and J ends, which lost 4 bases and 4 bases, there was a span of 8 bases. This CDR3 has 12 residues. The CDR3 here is CASSSQGYEQYF. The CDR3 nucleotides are TGTGCCAGCAGCTCGCAGGGGTACGAGCAGTACTTC.

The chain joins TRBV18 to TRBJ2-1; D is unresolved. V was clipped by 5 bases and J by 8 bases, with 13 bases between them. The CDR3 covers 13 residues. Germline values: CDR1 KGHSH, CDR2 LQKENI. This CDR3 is CASSSQRFDEQFF. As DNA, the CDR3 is TGTGCCAGCTCATCCCAAAGATTCGATGAGCAGTTCTTC.

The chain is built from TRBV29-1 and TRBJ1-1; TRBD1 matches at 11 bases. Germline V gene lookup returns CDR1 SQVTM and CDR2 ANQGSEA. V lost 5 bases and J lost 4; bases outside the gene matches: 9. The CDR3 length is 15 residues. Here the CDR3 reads CSVLRTGTGGTEAFF. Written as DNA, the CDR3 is TGCAGCGTTCTTAGGACAGGGACAGGGGGCACTGAAGCTTTCTTT.

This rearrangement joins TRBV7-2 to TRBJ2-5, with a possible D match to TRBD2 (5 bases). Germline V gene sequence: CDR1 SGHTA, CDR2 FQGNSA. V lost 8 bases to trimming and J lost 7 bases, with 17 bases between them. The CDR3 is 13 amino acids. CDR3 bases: TGTGCCAGCGAAGCAACGACCGCGGGGACCCAGTACTTC. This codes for CASEATTAGTQYF.

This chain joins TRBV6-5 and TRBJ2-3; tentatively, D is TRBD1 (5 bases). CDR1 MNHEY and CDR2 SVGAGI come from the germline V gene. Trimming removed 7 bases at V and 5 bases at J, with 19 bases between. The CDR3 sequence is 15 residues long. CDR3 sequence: CASIAGMGPRDTQYF. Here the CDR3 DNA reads TGTGCCAGCATAGCAGGCATGGGGCCAAGAGATACGCAGTATTTT.

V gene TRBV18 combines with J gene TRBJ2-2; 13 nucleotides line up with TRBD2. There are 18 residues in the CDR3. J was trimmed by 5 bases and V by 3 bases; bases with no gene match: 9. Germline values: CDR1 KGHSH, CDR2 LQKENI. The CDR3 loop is CASSPGLAGTRGTGELFF. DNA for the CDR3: TGTGCCAGCTCACCGGGACTAGCGGGGACCCGGGGGACCGGGGAGCTGTTTTTT.

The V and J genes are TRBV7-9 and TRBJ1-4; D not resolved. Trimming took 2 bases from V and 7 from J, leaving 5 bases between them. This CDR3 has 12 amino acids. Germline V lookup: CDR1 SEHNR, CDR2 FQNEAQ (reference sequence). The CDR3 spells CASSLSAEKLFF. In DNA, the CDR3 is TGTGCCAGCAGCTTATCAGCTGAAAAACTGTTTTTT.

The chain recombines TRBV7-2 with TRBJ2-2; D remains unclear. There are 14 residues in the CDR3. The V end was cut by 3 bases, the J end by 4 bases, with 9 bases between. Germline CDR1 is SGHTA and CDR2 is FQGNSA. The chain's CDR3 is CASSFIGSTGELFF. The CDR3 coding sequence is TGTGCCAGCAGCTTTATCGGCTCCACCGGGGAGCTGTTTTTT.

CDR3 sequence: CASSRPSGGITGELFF. The CDR3 DNA follows: TGCGCCAGCAGCAGGCCGAGCGGGGGTATCACCGGGGAGCTGTTTTTT. The chain carries TRBV5-1 and TRBJ2-2, with 8 bases lining up with TRBD2. J was trimmed by 4 bases and V by 4 bases; bases with no gene match: 9. CDR1 is SGHRS and CDR2 is YFSETQ in the germline V gene. The CDR3 is 16 amino acids.

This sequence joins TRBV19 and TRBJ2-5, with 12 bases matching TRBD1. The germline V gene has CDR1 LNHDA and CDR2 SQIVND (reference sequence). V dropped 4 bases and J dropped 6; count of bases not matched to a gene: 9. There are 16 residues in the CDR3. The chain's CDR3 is CASSNPGQGARKTQYF. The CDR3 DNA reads TGTGCCAGTAGTAACCCGGGACAGGGGGCCAGGAAGACCCAGTACTTC.

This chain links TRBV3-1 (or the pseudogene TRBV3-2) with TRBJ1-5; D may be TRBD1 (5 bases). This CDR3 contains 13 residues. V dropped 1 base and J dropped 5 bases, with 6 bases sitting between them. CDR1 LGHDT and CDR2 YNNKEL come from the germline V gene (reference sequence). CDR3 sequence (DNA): TGTGCCAGCAGCCAAGGACAGCATCAGCCCCAGCATTTT. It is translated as CASSQGQHQPQHF.

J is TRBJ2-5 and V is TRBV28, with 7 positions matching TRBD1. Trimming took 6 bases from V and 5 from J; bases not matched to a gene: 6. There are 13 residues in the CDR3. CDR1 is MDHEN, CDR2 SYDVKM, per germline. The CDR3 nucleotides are TGTGCCAGCAGCCACAGGGGAAGGGAGACCCAGTACTTC. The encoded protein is CASSHRGRETQYF. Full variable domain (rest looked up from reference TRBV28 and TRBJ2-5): DVKVTQSSRYLVKRTGEKVFLECVQDMDHENMFWYRQDPGLGLRLIYFSYDVKMKEKGDIPEGYSVSREKKERFSLILESASTNQTSMYLCASSHRGRETQYFGPGTRLLVL.

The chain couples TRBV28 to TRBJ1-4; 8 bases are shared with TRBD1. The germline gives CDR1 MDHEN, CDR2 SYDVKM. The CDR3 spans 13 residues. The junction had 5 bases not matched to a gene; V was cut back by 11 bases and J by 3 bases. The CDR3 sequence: CAAGGAANEKLFF. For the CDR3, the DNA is TGTGCCGCAGGGGGCGCGGCTAATGAAAAACTGTTTTTT.